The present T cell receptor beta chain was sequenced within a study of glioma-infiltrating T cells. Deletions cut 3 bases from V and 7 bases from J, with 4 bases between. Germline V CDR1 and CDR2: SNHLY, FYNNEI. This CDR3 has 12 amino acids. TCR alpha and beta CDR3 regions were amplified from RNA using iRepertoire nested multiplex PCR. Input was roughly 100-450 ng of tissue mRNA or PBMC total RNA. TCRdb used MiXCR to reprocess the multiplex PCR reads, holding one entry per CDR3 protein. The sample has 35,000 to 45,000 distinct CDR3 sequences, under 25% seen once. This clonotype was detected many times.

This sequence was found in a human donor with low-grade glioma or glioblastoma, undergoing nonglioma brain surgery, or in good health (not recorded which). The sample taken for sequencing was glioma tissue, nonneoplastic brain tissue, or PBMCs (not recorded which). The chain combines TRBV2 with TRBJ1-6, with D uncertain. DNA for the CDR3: TGTGCCAGCAGTGACCGGAATTCACCCCTCCACTTT. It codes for CASSDRNSPLHF.